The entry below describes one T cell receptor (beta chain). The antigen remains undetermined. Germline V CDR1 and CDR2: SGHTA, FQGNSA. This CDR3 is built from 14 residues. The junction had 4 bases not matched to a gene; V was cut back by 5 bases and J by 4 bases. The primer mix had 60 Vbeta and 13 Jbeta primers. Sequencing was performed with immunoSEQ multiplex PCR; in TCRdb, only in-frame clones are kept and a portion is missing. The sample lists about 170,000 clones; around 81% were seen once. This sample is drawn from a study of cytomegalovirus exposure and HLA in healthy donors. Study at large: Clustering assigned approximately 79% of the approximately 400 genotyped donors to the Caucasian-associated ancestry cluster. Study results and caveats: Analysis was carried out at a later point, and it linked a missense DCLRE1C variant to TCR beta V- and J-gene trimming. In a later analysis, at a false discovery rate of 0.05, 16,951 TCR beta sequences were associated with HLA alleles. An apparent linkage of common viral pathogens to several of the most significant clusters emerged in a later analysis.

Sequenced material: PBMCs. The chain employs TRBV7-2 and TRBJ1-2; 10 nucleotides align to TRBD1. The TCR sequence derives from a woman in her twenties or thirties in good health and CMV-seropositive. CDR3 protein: CASSPRTGGYGYTF. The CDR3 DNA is TGTGCCAGCAGCCCCCGGACAGGGGGCTATGGCTACACCTTC.